The source of this T cell receptor beta chain is a study of cytotoxic CD8 clonotypes in ibrutinib-treated CLL. In the study overall: Patients attained some 25 partial and 2 complete responses; at median 68 months, approximately 15 remained remitted while approximately 12 progressed. The sample average was approximately 250,000 productive templates and fewer than 95,000 productive rearrangements. Following a median about eleven months of treatment, with a range of 6 to 36, response samples were taken.

Study-wide points: At ibrutinib response, clonality increased, and at progression it declined back toward baseline.

In this sample, this clone turned up once. What it binds is unknown. This CDR3 comprises 19 residues. Unmatched junction bases numbered 15, after V lost 6 bases and J lost 8 bases. CDR1 and CDR2 (germline): LNHDA, SQIVND (reference sequence). Clones were read by immunoSEQ multiplex PCR, and TCRdb kept only the in-frame ones, dropping some. This sample has around 150,000 clones, with 65% to 85% found just once. The chain links TRBV19 to TRBJ2-2; the match to TRBD2 covers 16 bases. This sequence originates from a human donor with chronic lymphocytic leukemia. Specimen: PBMCs, collected after 36 months of ibrutinib treatment. The DNA of the CDR3 is TGTGCCAGTAGGACCGGGACTAGCGGGAGGGACTACTTTGTAGGGGAGCTGTTTTTT. Translation gives CASRTGTSGRDYFVGELFF.